The TCR beta chain described here comes from a study of blood T cell repertoires in COVID-19. Study details: Specimens from acute and convalescent COVID-19 originated in the United States, Italy and Spain. PBMCs, B-cell-depleted T cells, or T cells provided the cDNA or gDNA that made up the material.

This CDR3 contains 13 residues. V was cut by 9 bases and J by 4 bases, with 13 bases left in between. Germline V CDR1 and CDR2: SNHLY, FYNNEI. Sequencing used immunoSEQ multiplex PCR; TCRdb keeps in-frame clones, though not all of them. The repertoire consists of about 390,000 clones, with around nine tenths occurring once and the leading ten covering roughly a tenth. Cohorts were assigned according to the clinical history that participants reported. Recovered Cohort 3 donors showed two negative PCRs, clearance, or symptom resolution. This sequence was found in a woman in her 50s who had recovered from COVID-19. Sequences were obtained from PBMCs or T cells enriched from blood (not recorded which). The rearrangement links TRBV2 to TRBJ1-3; D not certain. For the CDR3, the DNA is TGTGCCAGGGTCCCTCTTCAGGGAAACACCATATATTTT. It is translated as CARVPLQGNTIYF.